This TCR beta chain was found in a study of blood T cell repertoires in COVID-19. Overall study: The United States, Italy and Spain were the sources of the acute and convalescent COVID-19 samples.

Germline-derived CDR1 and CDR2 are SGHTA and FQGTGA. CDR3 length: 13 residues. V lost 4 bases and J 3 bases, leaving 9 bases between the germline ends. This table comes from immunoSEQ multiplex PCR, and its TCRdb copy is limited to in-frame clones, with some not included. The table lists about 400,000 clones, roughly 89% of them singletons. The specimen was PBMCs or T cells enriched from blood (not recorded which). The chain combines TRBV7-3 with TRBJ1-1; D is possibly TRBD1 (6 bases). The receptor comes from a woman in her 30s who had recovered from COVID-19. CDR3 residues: CASSSSGDTEAFF. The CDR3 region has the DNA TGTGCCAGCAGCTCCTCAGGGGACACTGAAGCTTTCTTT. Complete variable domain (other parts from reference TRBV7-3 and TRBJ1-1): GAGVSQTPSNKVTEKGKYVELRCDPISGHTALYWYRQSLGQGPEFLIYFQGTGAADDSGLPNDRFFAVRPEGSVSTLKIQRTERGDSAVYLCASSSSGDTEAFFGQGTRLTVV.